These T cell receptor beta chains were read from a single sample in a study of post-analysis software for immune sequencing data. A single record per CDR3 protein comes from TCRdb applying MiXCR to the PCR reads. The data contain around 200,000 distinct CDR3 sequences, approximately 29% of them seen just once; the ten biggest clones take up less than 4%. The sequenced sample consisted of blood. All receptors come from a girl under 18 with multiple sclerosis. CDR3s include the opening cysteine and the closing phenylalanine or tryptophan. The D gene is left open where the match is weak. Size is stated for part of the rows, as once, few or many counts, or as a class when the clone is expanded.

j_gene | d_gene | v_gene | abundance | CDR3aa | CDR3nt
TRBJ1-4 | - | TRBV20-1 | many | CSARGPPFNEKLFF | TGCAGTGCTAGAGGGCCTCCCTTTAATGAAAAACTGTTTTTT
TRBJ2-1 | TRBD1 | TRBV5-1 | many | CASSLQGDTSYNEQFF | TGCGCCAGCAGCTTACAGGGGGATACCTCCTACAATGAGCAGTTCTTC
TRBJ2-5 | - | TRBV20-1 | - | CSATRSVRETQYF | TGCAGTGCTACCCGATCTGTAAGGGAGACCCAGTACTTC
TRBJ1-6 | - | TRBV28 | many | CASKVPGQNNSPLHF | TGTGCCAGCAAGGTTCCAGGGCAGAATAATTCACCCCTCCACTTT
TRBJ2-1 | TRBD2 | TRBV9 | many | CASSPRMSGGAYNEQFF | TGTGCCAGCAGCCCCCGAATGAGCGGGGGGGCCTACAATGAGCAGTTCTTC
TRBJ2-6 | - | TRBV29-1 | many | CIRRISGANVLTF | TGCATCCGCCGGATCTCTGGGGCCAACGTCCTGACTTTC
TRBJ1-5 | - | TRBV7-9 | - | CASSSTGPRAQPQHF | TGTGCCAGCAGCTCGACCGGGCCCAGAGCTCAGCCCCAGCATTTT
TRBJ2-1 | - | TRBV7-9 | few | CASSLVTSRSGNEQFF | TGTGCCAGCAGCTTAGTAACTAGCAGGTCGGGCAATGAGCAGTTCTTC
TRBJ1-1 | TRBD1 | TRBV12-3/TRBV12-4 | few | CASSLGDRGLTEAFF | TGTGCCAGCAGTTTAGGGGACAGGGGGCTTACTGAAGCTTTCTTT
TRBJ2-7 | - | TRBV5-1 | - | CASSLGLGGVYNEQYF | TGCGCCAGCAGCTTGGGGCTGGGGGGAGTCTACAATGAGCAGTACTTC
TRBJ1-2 | - | TRBV29-1 | - | CSAAGGGPFYGYTF | TGCAGCGCTGCGGGGGGTGGTCCTTTCTATGGCTACACCTTC
TRBJ2-1 | TRBD2 | TRBV7-2 | - | CASSAQREVWYNEQFF | TGTGCCAGCAGCGCCCAGCGGGAGGTCTGGTACAATGAGCAGTTCTTC
TRBJ2-5 | - | TRBV7-8 | many | CASSKYQNQETQYF | TGTGCCAGCAGCAAGTATCAGAACCAAGAGACCCAGTACTTC
TRBJ2-3 | TRBD2 | TRBV29-1 | many | CSAATSIPDTQYF | TGCAGCGCTGCGACTAGCATCCCAGATACGCAGTATTTT
TRBJ2-7 | - | TRBV18 | few | CASSPVEATSYEQYF | TGTGCCAGCTCACCTGTGGAGGCGACCTCCTACGAGCAGTACTTC
TRBJ2-3 | - | TRBV7-3 | few | CASSITRERTDTQYF | TGTGCCAGCAGCATAACACGGGAACGCACAGATACGCAGTATTTT
TRBJ2-1 | TRBD2 | TRBV7-9 | - | CASSVSGGVNEQFF | TGTGCCAGCAGCGTTTCGGGAGGGGTCAATGAGCAGTTCTTC
TRBJ2-5 | - | TRBV7-9 | - | CASSFSSSEETQYF | TGTGCCAGCAGCTTTTCTTCGAGTGAAGAGACCCAGTACTTC
TRBJ1-1 | - | TRBV28 | - | CASSLKPSSTEAFF | TGTGCCAGCAGTTTAAAACCCAGCTCCACTGAAGCTTTCTTT
TRBJ2-1 | - | TRBV12-3/TRBV12-4 | - | CASSPGGLNEQFF | TGTGCCAGCAGCCCTGGGGGTCTCAATGAGCAGTTCTTC
TRBJ2-7 | TRBD1 | TRBV6-5 | many | CASRSSGTGVSYEQYF | TGTGCCAGCAGGAGCTCCGGGACAGGGGTGAGCTACGAGCAGTACTTC
TRBJ1-1 | - | TRBV20-1 | - | CSASMLDTAEAFF | TGCAGTGCCTCGATGCTCGATACGGCTGAAGCTTTCTTT
TRBJ2-2 | - | TRBV29-1 | once | CSVARRENTGELFF | TGCAGCGTCGCCCGCAGGGAGAACACCGGGGAGCTGTTTTTT
TRBJ1-1 | TRBD1 | TRBV5-1 | few | CASTQGQGIEAFF | TGCGCCAGCACCCAGGGACAGGGGATTGAAGCTTTCTTT
TRBJ1-2 | - | TRBV7-2 | many | CASSPYLLIGGYTF | TGTGCCAGCAGCCCATATCTTTTGATCGGCGGCTACACCTTC
TRBJ1-5 | - | TRBV5-1 | few | CASSLDPTSGQPQHF | TGCGCCAGCAGCTTGGATCCTACTTCGGGGCAGCCCCAGCATTTT
TRBJ2-3 | TRBD2 | TRBV28 | - | CASRQAGGTDTQYF | TGTGCCAGCAGGCAAGCGGGAGGTACAGATACGCAGTATTTT
TRBJ1-5 | - | TRBV7-2 | - | CASSLVGGSGQPQHF | TGTGCCAGCAGCTTAGTGGGGGGCTCAGGTCAGCCCCAGCATTTT
TRBJ2-5 | - | TRBV20-1 | many | CSARAHTGLRLETQYF | TGCAGTGCTAGAGCCCACACAGGCCTCCGCCTGGAGACCCAGTACTTC
TRBJ2-3 | TRBD2 | TRBV12-3/TRBV12-4 | few | CASTVRLAGGLDTQYF | TGTGCCAGCACCGTGCGCCTAGCGGGGGGGTTGGATACGCAGTATTTT
TRBJ1-2 | - | TRBV12-3/TRBV12-4 | few | CASAFRGVSYFYGYTF | TGTGCCAGCGCCTTCCGGGGTGTCTCCTATTTCTATGGCTACACCTTC
TRBJ1-1 | - | TRBV10-3 | - | CAISEIPKGNTEAFF | TGTGCCATCAGTGAAATCCCTAAGGGAAACACTGAAGCTTTCTTT
TRBJ1-5 | - | TRBV5-1 | few | CASSLTGQRNQPQHF | TGCGCCAGCAGCTTGACTGGACAGCGAAATCAGCCCCAGCATTTT
TRBJ2-1 | - | TRBV27 | - | CASSLSASSFEQFF | TGTGCCAGCAGTTTATCGGCCTCGAGCTTCGAGCAGTTCTTC
TRBJ2-3 | TRBD1 | TRBV5-1 | - | CASSRGDRGFTDTQYF | TGCGCCAGCAGCCGAGGGGACAGAGGGTTCACAGATACGCAGTATTTT
TRBJ2-1 | - | TRBV29-1 | - | CSSVMGLALETQFF | TGCAGCTCCGTAATGGGCCTAGCGCTAGAGACCCAGTTCTTC
TRBJ1-1 | - | TRBV20-1 | few | CSAPRRDTEAFF | TGCAGTGCTCCTCGACGGGACACTGAAGCTTTCTTT
TRBJ1-4 | - | TRBV12-3/TRBV12-4 | many | CASSRLFEGKLFF | TGTGCCAGCAGTCGGCTCTTCGAAGGAAAACTGTTTTTT
TRBJ2-7 | - | TRBV20-1 | few | CSAAGSPPNEQYF | TGCAGTGCTGCCGGGAGCCCTCCCAACGAGCAGTACTTC
TRBJ1-1 | TRBD1 | TRBV30 | once | CAWSHNRGTEAFF | TGTGCCTGGAGTCATAACAGGGGCACTGAAGCTTTCTTT
TRBJ1-1 | - | TRBV2 | - | CASVLRMNTEAFF | TGTGCCAGCGTACTGAGAATGAACACTGAAGCTTTCTTT
TRBJ2-6 | - | TRBV15 | - | CATSGTGANVRTF | TGTGCCACCTCCGGGACCGGGGCCAACGTCCGGACTTTC
TRBJ2-1 | TRBD2 | TRBV5-1 | many | CASSTTSGPYNEQFF | TGCGCCAGCAGCACGACTAGCGGGCCTTACAATGAGCAGTTCTTC
TRBJ2-5 | - | TRBV29-1 | many | CSVAASVGKETQYF | TGCAGCGTTGCCGCCAGTGTAGGGAAAGAGACCCAGTACTTC
TRBJ2-6 | - | TRBV5-1 | many | CASSRGSNSGANVLTF | TGCGCCAGCAGCAGGGGGTCCAACTCTGGGGCCAACGTCCTGACTTTC
TRBJ1-2 | - | TRBV5-1 | few | CASSTQGTPVRGYTF | TGCGCCAGCAGCACACAAGGGACACCGGTCCGCGGCTACACCTTC
TRBJ2-3 | - | TRBV9 | few | CASSARTDTQYF | TGTGCCAGCAGCGCACGGACGGATACGCAGTATTTT
TRBJ1-6 | - | TRBV11-2 | - | CASSLLRDSPLHF | TGTGCCAGCAGCTTATTAAGGGATTCACCCCTCCACTTT
TRBJ2-3 | TRBD2 | TRBV27 | - | CASRKGSGVADTQYF | TGTGCCAGCAGGAAGGGTAGCGGGGTCGCCGATACGCAGTATTTT
TRBJ2-5 | TRBD1 | TRBV10-3 | many | CAISESVDRGQETQYF | TGTGCCATCAGTGAGTCAGTGGACAGGGGACAAGAGACCCAGTACTTC
TRBJ2-5 | - | TRBV6-5 | many | CASHTPGLLETQYF | TGTGCCAGCCATACCCCCGGACTATTGGAGACCCAGTACTTC
TRBJ2-5 | - | TRBV20-1 | many | CSARVPADSQETQYF | TGCAGTGCTAGAGTCCCCGCGGATAGCCAAGAGACCCAGTACTTC
TRBJ2-7 | TRBD2 | TRBV28 | many | CASSPAGGPYEQYF | TGTGCCAGCAGCCCAGCGGGAGGTCCCTACGAGCAGTACTTC
TRBJ2-1 | - | TRBV12-3/TRBV12-4 | - | CASRLGPINEQFF | TGTGCCAGCAGGTTAGGACCGATAAATGAGCAGTTCTTC
TRBJ2-3 | TRBD2 | TRBV7-8 | many | CASSPTSGGHRTDTQYF | TGTGCCAGCAGCCCGACTAGCGGGGGGCACCGCACAGATACGCAGTATTTT
TRBJ2-5 | - | TRBV20-1 | - | CSTRVGTSYQETQYF | TGCAGTACCCGGGTAGGGACTTCGTACCAAGAGACCCAGTACTTC
TRBJ1-1 | TRBD1 | TRBV20-1 | few | CSANSGQGARPFREAFF | TGCAGTGCTAACTCCGGACAGGGGGCAAGGCCCTTTCGTGAAGCTTTCTTT